Shown below are 19 T cell receptor beta chains from a single sample sequenced in a study of T-cell memory formation after mild COVID-19. TCRdb ran MiXCR on the 5' RACE reads and lists one entry per CDR3 protein. The data contain a few hundred thousand distinct CDR3 sequences, around 16% of them singletons. Specimen: PBMCs or a T cell subset sorted from them (not recorded which). The receptor source for this set is a man between 18 and 35 years old who had mild COVID-19 (a few samples of this study predate the infection). Cell type and time point are not known.

The table lists this clonotype with many counts. In DNA form, the CDR3 reads TGTGCCACCCAGGATGCTGGAGAGACCCAGTACTTC. The encoded protein is CATQDAGETQYF. V is TRBV2 and J is TRBJ2-5; D uncertain. Germline V gene sequence: CDR1 SNHLY, CDR2 FYNNEI. V was trimmed by 10 bases and J by 4 bases, leaving 13 bases between them. The CDR3 contains 12 residues.

This clonotype was seen more than once but under ten times. For the CDR3, the DNA is TGTGCCAGCAGACTTGACAGGTCGAATGAAAAACTGTTTTTT. Encoded protein: CASRLDRSNEKLFF. This chain links TRBV6-5 with TRBJ1-4; maybe TRBD1 (6 bases). Between the trimmed V and J ends, which lost 6 bases and 5 bases, there was a span of 13 bases. Germline assignment: CDR1 MNHEY and CDR2 SVGAGI. The CDR3 spans 14 residues.

The rearrangement joins TRBV12-3 or TRBV12-4 to TRBJ1-6; 7 bases match TRBD1. V dropped 6 bases and J dropped 10; count of bases not matched to a gene: 6. This CDR3 is 13 amino acids long. The CDR3 region is CASSTGTVSPLHF. CDR3 sequence (DNA): TGTGCCAGCAGCACCGGGACAGTGTCACCCCTCCACTTT.

The chain couples TRBV7-2 to TRBJ2-5; the D is unclear. V lost 1 base, J lost 5 bases, and 8 bases lay in between. The CDR3 is 13 residues long. The V gene's germline CDR1 is SGHTA and CDR2 FQGNSA. The CDR3 here is CASSLEWWETQYF. The CDR3, as DNA: TGTGCCAGCAGCTTAGAGTGGTGGGAGACCCAGTACTTC. Together with reference TRBV7-2 and TRBJ2-5, the CDR3 gives the full variable domain: GAGVSQSPSNKVTEKGKDVELRCDPISGHTALYWYRQSLGQGLEFLIYFQGNSAPDKSGLPSDRFSAERTGGSVSTLTIQRTQQEDSAVYLCASSLEWWETQYFGPGTRLLVL.

The rearrangement joins TRBV7-8 to TRBJ1-4, with D unclear. The CDR3 spans 15 residues. V was cut by 7 bases and J by 4 bases, with 16 bases left in between. Germline V CDR1 and CDR2: SGHVS, FQNEAQ. The CDR3, as DNA: TGTGCCAGCACCTCAGCCCGAATCAGTAATGAAAAACTGTTTTTT. Protein: CASTSARISNEKLFF.

The V and J genes are TRBV6-2 or TRBV6-3 and TRBJ2-1; 8 bases fit TRBD1. The CDR3 is 16 amino acids. The ends lost 4 bases at V and 0 bases at J; junction bases unmatched: 5. Germline V CDR1 and CDR2: MNHEY, SVGEGT. This CDR3 is CASSSRTGRSYNEQFF. The CDR3 DNA reads TGTGCCAGCAGTTCCAGGACAGGGCGCTCCTACAATGAGCAGTTCTTC.

Only a few counts were recorded for this clonotype. The CDR3 loop reads CASSPKLYADTQYF. The CDR3 bases are TGTGCCAGCAGTCCGAAGCTATACGCAGATACGCAGTATTTT. The chain is built from TRBV27 and TRBJ2-3; D gene ambiguous. The CDR3 contains 14 residues. The germline V gene has CDR1 MNHEY and CDR2 SMNVEV (reference sequence). With 5 bases removed from V and 4 bases from J, the gap between germline ends came to 13 bases.

The genes are TRBV6-5 and TRBJ1-1; D not resolved. The CDR3 contains 14 residues. Trimming pared 5 bases from V and 7 bases from J, leaving 17 bases between. CDR1 is MNHEY and CDR2 is SVGAGI in the germline V gene. CDR3 bases: TGTGCCAGCAGTGTCCGAGGGCCGGGGAATGAAGCTTTCTTT. It translates to CASSVRGPGNEAFF.

This chain uses TRBV5-1 with TRBJ2-1; D is possibly TRBD1 (5 bases). Trimming took 0 bases from V and 6 from J, leaving 19 bases between them. The length of the CDR3 is 17 residues. Germline CDR1 SGHRS, CDR2 YFSETQ. The CDR3 bases are TGCGCCAGCAGCTTGGCCCAGTGGGCAGGGAAAGGCAATGAGCAGTTCTTC. Translated, it gives CASSLAQWAGKGNEQFF.

This clonotype was counted a few times. The genes are TRBV9 and TRBJ1-1, with 8 nucleotides matching TRBD1. CDR1 is SGDLS, CDR2 YYNGEE, per germline. V shed 2 bases and J 3 bases; nucleotides not matched to a gene: 6. The CDR3 consists of 15 residues. CDR3: CASSVTGEGYTEAFF. The CDR3 DNA sequence: TGTGCCAGCAGCGTGACAGGGGAGGGTTACACTGAAGCTTTCTTT.

This clonotype was observed a handful of times. The chain uses TRBV2 and TRBJ2-1; D is perhaps TRBD1 or TRBD2 (5 bases each). CDR3 length: 15 residues. The V end lost 0 bases, the J end lost 5 bases, and 11 bases lay between the germline ends. CDR1 is SNHLY, CDR2 FYNNEI, per germline. CDR3 region: CASSEALGTHNEQFF. In DNA, the CDR3 is TGTGCCAGCAGTGAAGCGCTGGGGACCCACAATGAGCAGTTCTTC.

The J gene is TRBJ1-2, the V gene TRBV3-1, with D maybe TRBD1 (5 bases). Germline-derived CDR1 and CDR2 are LGHDT and YNNKEL (reference sequence). The length of the CDR3 is 18 residues. Trimming cost V 0 bases and J 0 bases, with 17 bases left between them. CDR3 amino acids: CASSQDPPGDPSNYGYTF. The CDR3 region has the DNA TGTGCCAGCAGCCAAGACCCCCCCGGGGACCCCTCTAACTATGGCTACACCTTC.

This clonotype has only a few counts. The chain recombines TRBV6-5 with TRBJ1-1; TRBD1 matches at 9 bases. The CDR3 is 15 amino acids. V lost 7 bases and J lost 4; bases outside the gene matches: 10. The germline V gene has CDR1 MNHEY and CDR2 SVGAGI. CDR3 region: CASTSTGGQGTEAFF. The CDR3 nucleotides are TGTGCCAGCACCTCGACAGGGGGTCAGGGCACTGAAGCTTTCTTT.

This rearrangement joins TRBV20-1 to TRBJ2-5; a weak D match, TRBD2 (5 bases). The V end lost 3 bases, the J end lost 4 bases, and 15 bases lay between the germline ends. Germline assignment: CDR1 DFQATT and CDR2 SNEGSKA (reference sequence). The CDR3 length is 14 residues. The CDR3 nucleotides are TGCAGTGCTAGGGCAGCGTCGGCGGGAGAGACCCAGTACTTC. Its translation is CSARAASAGETQYF.

The chain uses TRBV4-1 and TRBJ2-5, with 8 bases that match TRBD2. The germline gives CDR1 MGHRA, CDR2 YSYEKL. With 3 bases clipped from V and 5 bases from J, the junction kept 14 bases outside the gene matches. This CDR3 has 17 residues. The CDR3 sequence is CASSQGTSPGGHETQYF. CDR3 DNA sequence: TGCGCCAGCAGCCAGGGGACTTCGCCGGGGGGGCACGAGACCCAGTACTTC.

The chain couples TRBV20-1 to TRBJ2-7; 8 bases are shared with TRBD2. Germline-derived CDR1 and CDR2 are DFQATT and SNEGSKA (reference sequence). V dropped 3 bases and J dropped 4; count of bases not matched to a gene: 14. This CDR3 has 16 amino acids. The CDR3 bases are TGCAGTGCTAGCGACGCGGGGGGCCGACTTTCGTACGAGCAGTACTTC. It translates to CSASDAGGRLSYEQYF.

The chain combines TRBV5-6 with TRBJ2-1; tentatively, D is TRBD1 (5 bases). CDR1 and CDR2 from the germline V gene are SGHDT and YYEEEE. This CDR3 comprises 13 residues. V dropped 3 bases and J dropped 8 bases, with 12 bases sitting between them. This chain's CDR3 is CASSWAREYEQFF. CDR3 in DNA: TGTGCCAGCAGCTGGGCCAGGGAATATGAGCAGTTCTTC.

V and J are TRBV4-1 and TRBJ2-7; no clear D. Germline V gene lookup returns CDR1 MGHRA and CDR2 YSYEKL. V was cut by 4 bases and J by 3 bases, with 13 bases left in between. CDR3 size: 14 residues. The DNA for the CDR3 is TGCGCCAGCAGCCCGACCGCAGCAGGCTACGAGCAGTACGTC. Amino acid sequence: CASSPTAAGYEQYV.

This clonotype occurred many times. The chain uses TRBV7-9 and TRBJ1-1, with TRBD1 matching 9 bases. CDR1 SEHNR and CDR2 FQNEAQ come from the germline V gene (reference sequence). The CDR3 is 12 amino acids. The ends lost 3 bases at V and 7 bases at J; junction bases unmatched: 0. CDR3 sequence reads: CASSLGQGEAFF. CDR3 coding DNA: TGTGCCAGCAGCTTGGGACAGGGTGAAGCTTTCTTT. The variable domain in full, completed from reference TRBV7-9 and TRBJ1-1, reads DTGVSQNPRHKITKRGQNVTFRCDPISEHNRLYWYRQTLGQGPEFLTYFQNEAQLEKSRLLSDRFSAERPKGSFSTLEIQRTEQGDSAMYLCASSLGQGEAFFGQGTRLTVV.